This T cell receptor beta chain is from a study of metastatic and nonmetastatic thyroid tumors. For the study at large: For malignant and benign thyroid patients, tumor or nodule tissue and blood were the sources whose repertoires were compared.

This clone is deemed medium-sized. Patients underwent thyroid surgery, and none had received any treatment before it. TCRdb reprocessed the PCR reads using MiXCR. The table records about 59,000 clones, just under 30% of them present only once. CDR1 is MRHNA, CDR2 SNTAGT, per germline. This CDR3 contains 13 residues. V was clipped by 2 bases and J by 4 bases, with 5 bases between them. Sequenced sample: blood. This TCR was sampled from a female donor with papillary thyroid cancer or a benign thyroid nodule (not recorded which). Some clones in this sample may be carry-over from other donors' samples. This sequence joins TRBV6-4 and TRBJ2-2, with a tentative D call TRBD2 (5 bases). The CDR3 DNA reads as TGTGCCAGCAGTGACGGGAGCACCGGGGAGCTGTTTTTT. It encodes CASSDGSTGELFF.